Below are 2 T cell receptor beta chains sequenced from a single sample in a study of cytomegalovirus exposure and HLA in healthy donors. The PCR had 60 Vbeta and 13 Jbeta primers. TCRdb's table, derived via immunoSEQ multiplex PCR, lists solely in-frame clones and lacks some. Here the sample spans some 160,000 clones, approximately 80% being singletons. The sequencing input was PBMCs. Receptor source: a woman aged 40 to 49 in good health and CMV-seronegative.

The V gene is TRBV21-1, the J gene TRBJ1-5. TRBV21-1 is a pseudogene. CDR3 length: 15 amino acids. CDR3 residues: CASSKVRDLNQPQHF. CDR3 sequence (DNA): TGTGCCAGCAGCAAAGTGAGGGACTTAAATCAGCCCCAGCATTTT.

The J gene is TRBJ1-2, the V gene TRBV5-1; D unresolved. The CDR3 contains 14 residues. The V end lost 2 bases, the J end lost 8 bases, and 16 bases lay between the germline ends. The germline CDR1 and CDR2 sequences are SGHRS and YFSETQ. The CDR3 coding sequence is TGCGCCAGCAGCTTAAAAGACCGGGGAATCGGCTACACCTTC. Translation gives CASSLKDRGIGYTF.